This entry lists 23 T cell receptor beta chains sequenced from one sample in a study of blood T cell repertoires in COVID-19 (TCRdb year 2020). Receptor libraries were prepared by the immunoSEQ multiplex PCR assay. TCRdb provides this immuneACCESS table in a form limited to in-frame rearrangements. Some clones are lacking; in checked studies, under half of them reflect an unresolved V gene, and why the rest are absent is not known. This sample is represented by over 350,000 clones; around 89% of them were singletons. The leading ten clones occupy around 4.5% of the sample. Sequencing was carried out using peripheral blood. Every receptor here comes from a woman aged 25 to 45 with acute or convalescent COVID-19.

The J gene is TRBJ1-1, the V gene TRBV5-1; TRBD1 agrees at 7 bases. Trimming removed 5 bases from V and 2 bases from J; junction bases left unmatched: 3. Germline V lookup: CDR1 SGHRS, CDR2 YFSETQ. This CDR3 is 13 amino acids long. In DNA, the CDR3 is TGCGCCAGCAGAACAGGGGCCAACACTGAAGCTTTCTTT. Protein product: CASRTGANTEAFF.

The chain uses TRBV4-1 and TRBJ1-5; D is uncertain. V was clipped by 1 base and J by 7 bases, with 8 bases between them. Germline V gives CDR1 MGHRA, CDR2 YSYEKL. This CDR3 spans 13 amino acids. The CDR3 bases are TGCGCCAGCAGCCAAGCATTAGAGCAGCCCCAGCATTTT. It codes for CASSQALEQPQHF.

The chain has TRBV6-5 and TRBJ1-4; D possibly corresponds to TRBD1 (5 bases). The CDR3 totals 15 residues. Looked up from germline, CDR1 is MNHEY and CDR2 is SVGAGI. With 4 bases removed from V and 3 bases from J, the gap between germline ends came to 12 bases. CDR3 sequence: CASSFAGSANEKLFF. The CDR3 DNA follows: TGTGCCAGCAGTTTCGCAGGGTCGGCTAATGAAAAACTGTTTTTT.

The genes are TRBV5-5 and TRBJ2-2; D is possibly TRBD2 (5 bases). The V gene's germline CDR1 is SGHKS and CDR2 YYEKEE (reference sequence). CDR3 length equals 14 residues. V was trimmed by 3 bases and J by 10 bases, leaving 16 bases between them. The CDR3 coding sequence is TGTGCCAGCAGCTCAGAGGGAGTGCCGACGGAGCTGTTTTTT. The encoded protein is CASSSEGVPTELFF.

The rearrangement joins TRBV12-5 to TRBJ2-1; D is possibly TRBD1 (6 bases). Deletions cut 2 bases from V and 8 bases from J, with 13 bases between. Germline V gene lookup returns CDR1 LGHNT and CDR2 FRNRAP. This CDR3 has 14 residues. The CDR3 region is CASGLPSHRDEQFF. The DNA for the CDR3 is TGTGCTAGTGGTTTGCCCTCCCACAGGGATGAGCAGTTCTTC. The whole variable domain, filled in from reference TRBV12-5 and TRBJ2-1, reads DARVTQTPRHKVTEMGQEVTMRCQPILGHNTVFWYRQTMMQGLELLAYFRNRAPLDDSGMPKDRFSAEMPDATLATLKIQPSEPRDSAVYFCASGLPSHRDEQFFGPGTRLTVL.

V is TRBV19 and J is TRBJ1-5; 9 nucleotides line up with TRBD1. The V segment lost 7 bases and the J segment 6 bases; nucleotides outside the gene matches: 7. There are 14 residues in the CDR3. Germline V gene lookup returns CDR1 LNHDA and CDR2 SQIVND (reference sequence). The CDR3 sequence is CASNVGQGFQPQHF. CDR3 DNA: TGTGCCAGTAACGTTGGACAGGGGTTTCAGCCCCAGCATTTT.

Concerning this clone itself: Other DNA variants within this sample encode the same CDR3. V gene TRBV24-1 combines with J gene TRBJ2-3, with unresolved D. V was clipped by 4 bases and J by 1 base, with 8 bases between them. This CDR3 has 14 amino acids. CDR1 and CDR2 from the germline V gene are KGHDR and SFDVKD. CDR3 protein: CATSDRGGTDTQYF. In DNA form, the CDR3 reads TGTGCCACCAGTGACCGCGGCGGCACAGATACGCAGTATTTT.

The sample holds a few counts of this clone. The chain links TRBV19 to TRBJ2-5, with D possibly being TRBD2 (6 bases). The ends were cut back, 4 bases at V and 4 bases at J, with 13 bases in the middle. CDR1 is LNHDA and CDR2 is SQIVND in the germline V gene (reference sequence). The length of the CDR3 is 14 residues. Here the CDR3 DNA reads TGTGCCAGTAGTACCCCGGGACTTACAGAGACCCAGTACTTC. Its protein product is CASSTPGLTETQYF.

CDR3 protein: CASSWDRANTGELFF. Here the CDR3 DNA reads TGTGCCAGCAGTTGGGACAGGGCGAACACCGGGGAGCTGTTTTTT. V gene TRBV28 combines with J gene TRBJ2-2; 9 bases agree with TRBD1. CDR3 length: 15 amino acids. CDR1 and CDR2 from the germline V gene are MDHEN and SYDVKM. V dropped 4 bases and J dropped 0; count of bases not matched to a gene: 0.

This sequence joins TRBV4-1 and TRBJ1-1; 12 bases line up with TRBD1. Trimming cost V 2 bases and J 0 bases; bases outside gene matches: 7. CDR1 MGHRA and CDR2 YSYEKL come from the germline V gene. The CDR3 contains 18 residues. The chain's CDR3 is CASSQSGQGARVNTEAFF. DNA of the CDR3: TGCGCCAGCAGCCAATCGGGACAGGGGGCTAGGGTGAACACTGAAGCTTTCTTT.

The J gene is TRBJ1-3, the V gene TRBV6-5; 9 positions match TRBD1. With V trimmed by 4 bases and J by 0 bases, 4 bases remained unmatched. Germline values: CDR1 MNHEY, CDR2 SVGAGI. This CDR3 region has 16 residues. DNA for the CDR3: TGTGCCAGCAGTTCGGGACAGGGAAGCTCTGGAAACACCATATATTTT. Its translation is CASSSGQGSSGNTIYF.

The chain recombines TRBV21-1 with TRBJ1-1; TRBD1 is the table's D call, not checked against the DNA. TRBV21-1 is labeled a pseudogene. The length of the CDR3 is 15 residues. The CDR3 region is CASSQQGPTCAEAFF. In DNA, the CDR3 is TGTGCCAGCAGCCAACAGGGACCAACCTGTGCTGAAGCTTTCTTT.

The chain carries TRBV24-1 and TRBJ1-2, with 7 bases identical to TRBD1. Germline V CDR1 and CDR2: KGHDR, SFDVKD. This CDR3 is built from 20 residues. J lost 8 bases, V lost 3 bases, and 26 bases had no gene match. The CDR3 spells CATSDNSVFGLWQGEVGYTF. The CDR3 region has the DNA TGTGCCACCAGTGATAACTCAGTTTTTGGGTTATGGCAGGGGGAAGTAGGCTACACCTTC.

The chain employs TRBV7-2 and TRBJ2-7; 7 bases align to TRBD1. The J segment lost 4 bases and the V segment lost 0 bases, leaving 9 bases of the junction unmatched. Germline V gene lookup returns CDR1 SGHTA and CDR2 FQGNSA. The CDR3 length is 16 residues. CDR3 DNA: TGTGCCAGCAGCTTAGCGGACAGGCCCCGATTATACGAGCAGTACTTC. Protein product: CASSLADRPRLYEQYF.

CDR3 sequence reads: CASSERNRGGKGYTF. In DNA, the CDR3 is TGTGCCAGCAGTGAAAGGAACAGGGGAGGAAAGGGCTACACCTTC. V is TRBV6-1 and J is TRBJ1-2; TRBD1 matches at 7 bases. Trimming cost V 2 bases and J 8 bases; bases outside gene matches: 11. The germline CDR1 and CDR2 sequences are MNHNS and SASEGT. CDR3 size: 15 residues.

The chain employs TRBV4-1 and TRBJ2-7, with 9 bases matching TRBD1. The V and J ends lost 4 bases and 4 bases, in that order; junction bases with no gene match: 8. Germline V lookup: CDR1 MGHRA, CDR2 YSYEKL. The CDR3 contains 15 residues. In DNA, the CDR3 is TGCGCCAGCAGCCCTTCACTGACAGGGGGTTACGAGCAGTACTTC. As protein: CASSPSLTGGYEQYF.

V gene TRBV27 combines with J gene TRBJ2-1; D is possibly TRBD2 (6 bases). This CDR3 has 20 residues. V was clipped by 4 bases and J by 0 bases, with 25 bases between them. Germline CDR1 reads MNHEY; CDR2 reads SMNVEV (reference sequence). CDR3 sequence (DNA): TGTGCCAGCAGTTGGGGGAACGGGGACTTCACGACTAGCTCCTACAATGAGCAGTTCTTC. Translating gives CASSWGNGDFTTSSYNEQFF.

This clone was seen a single time. The rearrangement joins TRBV19 to TRBJ2-7, with D perhaps TRBD1 (6 bases). Deletions cut 6 bases from V and 2 bases from J, with 11 bases between. CDR1 and CDR2 (germline): LNHDA, SQIVND (reference sequence). The CDR3 spans 13 residues. CDR3 loop: CASSAWGPYEQYF. In DNA, the CDR3 is TGTGCCAGTAGCGCATGGGGGCCCTACGAGCAGTACTTC. The full variable domain, rest sourced from reference TRBV19 and TRBJ2-7, is DGGITQSPKYLFRKEGQNVTLSCEQNLNHDAMYWYRQDPGQGLRLIYYSQIVNDFQKGDIAEGYSVSREKKESFPLTVTSAQKNPTAFYLCASSAWGPYEQYFGPGTRLTVT.

The chain has TRBV10-2 and TRBJ1-5; the D is unclear. Trimming shortened V by 2 bases and J by 6 bases, and 20 bases separated the two germline ends. CDR3 length: 17 residues. Germline V gene data show CDR1 as WSHSY and CDR2 as SAAADI. The CDR3 DNA is TGCGCCAGCAGTGAGCCAAAAAGTGGGGTAGCGGTTCAGCCCCAGCATTTT. It translates to CASSEPKSGVAVQPQHF.

The chain recombines TRBV18 with TRBJ1-6; TRBD1 agrees at 7 bases. There are 14 residues in the CDR3. Germline values: CDR1 KGHSH, CDR2 LQKENI. Unmatched junction bases numbered 3, after V lost 4 bases and J lost 6 bases. The CDR3 is CASSQGAVNSPLHF. In DNA, the CDR3 is TGTGCCAGCTCACAGGGGGCAGTTAATTCACCCCTCCACTTT.

The genes are TRBV5-1 and TRBJ1-6; 9 bases align to TRBD1. V trimming: 5 bases; J trimming: 7 bases; junction bases outside the gene matches: 1. The CDR3 sequence is 13 residues long. The germline V gene encodes CDR1 SGHRS and CDR2 YFSETQ. CDR3 sequence (DNA): TGCGCCAGCAGACAGGGGGCGAATTCACCCCTCCACTTT. Translated, it gives CASRQGANSPLHF.

The chain employs TRBV5-1 and TRBJ2-5; 14 positions match TRBD2. Unmatched junction bases numbered 8, after V lost 4 bases and J lost 6 bases. The CDR3 consists of 16 residues. The germline V gene has CDR1 SGHRS and CDR2 YFSETQ. Here the CDR3 reads CASSPVTSGGAQTQYF. Here the CDR3 DNA reads TGCGCCAGCAGCCCCGTGACTAGCGGGGGGGCGCAGACCCAGTACTTC. Filled out from reference TRBV5-1 and TRBJ2-5, the complete variable domain reads KAGVTQTPRYLIKTRGQQVTLSCSPISGHRSVSWYQQTPGQGLQFLFEYFSETQRNKGNFPGRFSGRQFSNSRSEMNVSTLELGDSALYLCASSPVTSGGAQTQYFGPGTRLLVL.

The chain combines TRBV6-5 with TRBJ1-4; D not resolved. The germline gives CDR1 MNHEY, CDR2 SVGAGI. This CDR3 is 15 amino acids long. V was cut by 5 bases and J by 4 bases, with 14 bases left in between. DNA for the CDR3: TGTGCCAGCAGTCCCGACCGACTTTTTAATGAAAAACTGTTTTTT. Encoded protein: CASSPDRLFNEKLFF.